This passage covers 30 T cell receptor beta chains from one sample sequenced in a study of T-cell reconstitution after alpha-beta-depleted transplantation in children. Preparation of the TCRbeta library was carried out with unique molecular identifiers. TCRdb re-called the PCR reads with MiXCR, one entry per CDR3 protein. The repertoire has about 610,000 distinct CDR3 sequences, 10% to 13% of them found once; the top ten carry about 4%. The sequencing used PBMCs from the stem cell graft donor, collected from the stem cell graft. The source is a human donor who donated a stem cell graft to a child with acute myeloid leukemia.

This clonotype was found a few times. In DNA form, the CDR3 reads TGTGCCAGCAGCTTCACAGGGTTCAATGAGCAGTTCTTC. It encodes CASSFTGFNEQFF. The chain employs TRBV5-8 and TRBJ2-1; TRBD1 is a possible D gene (6 bases). This CDR3 spans 13 amino acids. V shed 2 bases and J shed 6 bases, with 9 bases lying between them. CDR1 and CDR2 from the germline V gene are SGHTS and YDEGEE.

This clonotype came up many times. The J gene is TRBJ2-1, the V gene TRBV12-3 or TRBV12-4; D is ambiguous. V lost 6 bases and J lost 5, with 17 bases in between. This CDR3 is 15 amino acids long. The DNA for the CDR3 is TGTGCCAGCAGGGGGTACTCGGTTTCTAACAATGAGCAGTTCTTC. Its translation: CASRGYSVSNNEQFF.

The sample holds a few counts of this clonotype. V is TRBV20-1 and J is TRBJ2-1, with a tentative D call TRBD1 (6 bases). There are 16 residues in the CDR3. Germline values: CDR1 DFQATT, CDR2 SNEGSKA (reference sequence). V was cut by 0 bases and J by 7 bases, with 19 bases left in between. This chain's CDR3 is CSARDPPGQSSNEQFF. The CDR3 bases are TGCAGTGCTAGAGATCCGCCGGGACAATCTTCGAATGAGCAGTTCTTC.

This CDR3 is CSAPPGGENYGYTF. The CDR3, as DNA: TGCAGTGCTCCGCCTGGGGGGGAGAACTATGGCTACACCTTC. The J gene is TRBJ1-2, the V gene TRBV20-1; tentative D call: TRBD1 (5 bases). The CDR3 contains 14 residues. CDR1 and CDR2 (germline): DFQATT, SNEGSKA (reference sequence). Trimming removed 5 bases at V and 2 bases at J, with 15 bases between.

This clonotype was detected a few times. V gene TRBV5-1 combines with J gene TRBJ2-3; 12 bases align to TRBD2. The CDR3 is 19 residues long. Germline CDR1 reads SGHRS; CDR2 reads YFSETQ. Losses at the gene ends were 4 bases for V and 0 bases for J; bases not matched to a gene: 12. The CDR3 here is CASSPVWTSGDTSTDTQYF. The DNA for the CDR3 is TGCGCCAGCAGCCCGGTATGGACTAGCGGGGATACAAGCACAGATACGCAGTATTTT.

This clonotype was observed a handful of times. A read error may account for a junction end that differs from germline. The chain is built from TRBV20-1 and TRBJ2-3; D unclear. The V gene's germline CDR1 is DFQATT and CDR2 SNEGSKA (reference sequence). The CDR3 loop spans 13 amino acids. CDR3 DNA: TGCAGAGCCACCCCCGCGGCGTTATCAAGTGGGGATTTT. As protein: CRATPAALSSGDF.

This clonotype was counted only a few times. The chain couples TRBV4-1 to TRBJ1-2; D call uncertain. V was shortened by 1 base and J by 6 bases, with 18 bases between the two germline ends. CDR3 length equals 16 residues. Germline V gene sequence: CDR1 MGHRA, CDR2 YSYEKL. The CDR3 reads CASSQVLSGGGHGYTF. As DNA, the CDR3 is TGCGCCAGCAGCCAAGTCCTTAGCGGCGGAGGGCATGGCTACACCTTC.

The table lists this clonotype with a few counts. The genes are TRBV5-1 and TRBJ1-1, with D perhaps matching TRBD1 (5 bases). The CDR3 covers 15 residues. V lost 0 bases and J lost 3, with 12 bases in between. Germline V lookup: CDR1 SGHRS, CDR2 YFSETQ. The CDR3 is CASSLVQGRDTEAFF. The CDR3 coding sequence is TGCGCCAGCAGCTTGGTGCAGGGAAGGGACACTGAAGCTTTCTTT.

The chain is built from TRBV10-3 and TRBJ2-2, with D tentatively TRBD1 or TRBD2 (5 bases each). Germline V lookup: CDR1 ENHRY, CDR2 SYGVKD. The CDR3 sequence is 14 residues long. Trimming pared 8 bases from V and 0 bases from J, leaving 10 bases between. The CDR3 reads CAIGDASNTGELFF. The CDR3, as DNA: TGTGCCATCGGGGACGCTTCGAACACCGGGGAGCTGTTTTTT.

V is TRBV7-9 and J is TRBJ2-7; 9 bases agree with TRBD1. This CDR3 comprises 13 residues. From germline, CDR1 is SEHNR and CDR2 FQNEAQ (reference sequence). Losses at the gene ends were 8 bases for V and 5 bases for J; bases not matched to a gene: 7. The CDR3 sequence is CASATQGADEQYF. The CDR3 coding sequence is TGTGCCAGCGCTACACAGGGGGCAGACGAGCAGTACTTC.

V usage is TRBV12-3 or TRBV12-4 and J usage is TRBJ2-7, with D perhaps given as TRBD1 or TRBD2 (7 bases each). This CDR3 region has 15 residues. V lost 4 bases to trimming and J lost 6 bases, with 19 bases between them. As DNA, the CDR3 is TGTGCCAGCAGTTCTCGGTGGGAGGGGGCAGGCGAGCAGTACTTC. It specifies CASSSRWEGAGEQYF.

Only a few counts were recorded for this clonotype. V and J are TRBV12-3 or TRBV12-4 and TRBJ2-1; 14 bases match TRBD2. V gave up 2 bases and J gave up 8 bases; unmatched junction bases: 8. This CDR3 spans 17 amino acids. CDR3 sequence (DNA): TGTGCCAGCAGTTTAATGGGACTAGCGGGAGAGTTCGATGAGCAGTTCTTC. Translating gives CASSLMGLAGEFDEQFF.

The chain is built from TRBV5-1 and TRBJ1-2; 7 nucleotides line up with TRBD1. Germline V gives CDR1 SGHRS, CDR2 YFSETQ. CDR3 size: 17 residues. J gave up 0 bases and V 4 bases, and 12 bases lay outside the gene matches. The CDR3 here is CASSPDERQGANYGYTF. CDR3 in DNA: TGCGCCAGCAGCCCGGATGAAAGACAGGGAGCTAACTATGGCTACACCTTC.

In its sample, this clonotype was seen many times. The rearrangement joins TRBV5-5 to TRBJ2-1, with TRBD2 matching 9 bases. CDR3 length: 16 amino acids. Germline V gene sequence: CDR1 SGHKS, CDR2 YYEKEE (reference sequence). J gave up 8 bases and V 2 bases, and 11 bases lay outside the gene matches. Written as DNA, the CDR3 is TGTGCCAGCAGCTTTGCCGGCGGGAGGGCTAGCGATGAGCAGTTCTTC. Protein sequence: CASSFAGGRASDEQFF.

The rearrangement uses TRBV6-2 or TRBV6-3 and TRBJ2-7; the D gene could be TRBD1 or TRBD2 (5 bases each). Per the germline V gene, CDR1 is MNHEY and CDR2 is SVGEGT. Trimming took 3 bases from V and 3 from J, leaving 9 bases between them. The CDR3 spans 13 residues. CDR3 loop: CASSYRDDYEQYF. The CDR3 DNA sequence: TGTGCCAGCAGTTATCGGGACGACTACGAGCAGTACTTC.

This rearrangement joins TRBV28 to TRBJ2-1; D call uncertain. Per germline, CDR1 MDHEN and CDR2 SYDVKM. The CDR3 has 13 residues. Between the trimmed V and J ends, which lost 3 bases and 5 bases, there was a span of 8 bases. The CDR3 bases are TGTGCCAGCAGTTTTCGGCGGAACAATGAGCAGTTCTTC. It is translated as CASSFRRNNEQFF. The full variable domain, with the rest looked up from reference TRBV28 and TRBJ2-1, is DVKVTQSSRYLVKRTGEKVFLECVQDMDHENMFWYRQDPGLGLRLIYFSYDVKMKEKGDIPEGYSVSREKKERFSLILESASTNQTSMYLCASSFRRNNEQFFGPGTRLTVL.

This clonotype was observed many times. This chain connects TRBV7-2 to TRBJ2-1; 10 positions match TRBD2. This CDR3 has 15 amino acids. Germline V gene lookup returns CDR1 SGHTA and CDR2 FQGNSA. V was pared by 1 base and J by 7 bases, with 4 bases of the junction left unmatched. CDR3 in DNA: TGTGCCAGCAGCTTAGTAGCGGGAGGCCTTAATGAGCAGTTCTTC. Translation gives CASSLVAGGLNEQFF.

V is TRBV5-1 and J is TRBJ2-1; possibly TRBD2 for D (6 bases). The germline V and J ends were trimmed by 6 bases and 4 bases, with 11 bases remaining between them. The CDR3 has 13 amino acids. The germline V gene encodes CDR1 SGHRS and CDR2 YFSETQ. The DNA of the CDR3 is TGCGCCAGCAACCAGGAGGGGTACAATGAGCAGTTCTTC. This gives the protein CASNQEGYNEQFF. The complete variable domain, with remaining parts taken from reference TRBV5-1 and TRBJ2-1, reads KAGVTQTPRYLIKTRGQQVTLSCSPISGHRSVSWYQQTPGQGLQFLFEYFSETQRNKGNFPGRFSGRQFSNSRSEMNVSTLELGDSALYLCASNQEGYNEQFFGPGTRLTVL.

The J gene is TRBJ2-1, the V gene TRBV5-1, with 7 bases lining up with TRBD2. From germline, CDR1 is SGHRS and CDR2 YFSETQ. The CDR3 spans 16 residues. V gave up 0 bases and J gave up 4 bases; unmatched junction bases: 7. In DNA form, the CDR3 reads TGCGCCAGCAGCTTGGGGACTAGTCCGGAGTACAATGAGCAGTTCTTC. Encoded protein: CASSLGTSPEYNEQFF.

The chain joins TRBV5-1 to TRBJ2-1, with 12 bases fitting TRBD2. The CDR3 is 14 amino acids. CDR1 is SGHRS, CDR2 YFSETQ, per germline. J lost 15 bases, V lost 0 bases, and 7 bases had no gene match. The CDR3 here is CASSLGLAGEALFF. Written as DNA, the CDR3 is TGCGCCAGCAGCTTGGGACTAGCGGGAGAGGCCTTGTTCTTC.

CDR3 protein: CATSRDQSYNEQFF. The CDR3 DNA is TGTGCCACCTCCCGGGACCAATCCTACAATGAGCAGTTCTTC. The V call is TRBV3-1, the J call TRBJ2-1, with D perhaps matching TRBD1 or TRBD2 (5 bases each). The CDR3 runs 14 residues. The germline CDR1 and CDR2 sequences are LGHDT and YNNKEL (reference sequence). V was cut by 10 bases and J by 1 base, with 14 bases left in between.

This clonotype was counted a few times. The rearrangement uses TRBV12-3 or TRBV12-4 and TRBJ2-5; 13 bases are shared with TRBD2. V gave up 5 bases and J gave up 3 bases; unmatched junction bases: 9. The CDR3 has 17 amino acids. CDR3 protein: CASSPGAGTSGKETQYF. The CDR3 DNA sequence: TGTGCCAGCAGTCCGGGGGCGGGGACTAGCGGGAAAGAGACCCAGTACTTC.

This chain connects TRBV7-2 to TRBJ1-1; D is unresolved. The CDR3 extends over 13 amino acids. The V end was cut by 7 bases, the J end by 6 bases, with 15 bases between. Germline CDR1 reads SGHTA; CDR2 reads FQGNSA. CDR3 loop: CASTYSFTAEAFF. CDR3 sequence (DNA): TGTGCCAGCACCTACAGCTTTACGGCTGAAGCTTTCTTT.

This clonotype was detected ten times or more. This chain links TRBV6-1 with TRBJ2-7; no clear D. The CDR3 loop spans 13 amino acids. Trimming pared 6 bases from V and 2 bases from J, leaving 11 bases between. Germline V gene sequence: CDR1 MNHNS, CDR2 SASEGT. CDR3 amino acids: CASSPPMTYEQYF. CDR3 DNA sequence: TGTGCCAGCAGCCCCCCGATGACCTACGAGCAGTACTTC.

The CDR3 here is CASSFPRTGGNEQFF. CDR3 nucleotides: TGTGCCAGCAGTTTCCCCCGGACAGGGGGCAATGAGCAGTTCTTC. V gene TRBV27 combines with J gene TRBJ2-1; 10 bases align to TRBD1. Germline V CDR1 and CDR2: MNHEY, SMNVEV (reference sequence). Trimming took 3 bases from V and 6 from J; bases not matched to a gene: 5. The CDR3 runs to 15 residues.

This clonotype was detected many times. The rearrangement uses TRBV21-1 and TRBJ2-5; the D call of TRBD2 is as the table states it, not checked on the DNA. TRBV21-1 is annotated as a pseudogene. The CDR3 sequence is 17 residues long. The CDR3 reads CASSKALVPRVRETQYF. In nucleotides, the CDR3 is TGTGCCAGCAGCAAAGCGCTTGTACCGAGGGTCCGCGAGACCCAGTACTTC.

This chain joins TRBV25-1 and TRBJ2-3, with D unresolved. Germline V CDR1 and CDR2: MGHDK, SYGVNS. CDR3 length: 15 residues. Trimming left V 3 bases short and J 0 bases short, with 10 bases between. The CDR3 here is CASSDTIFSTDTQYF. The CDR3 DNA sequence: TGTGCCAGCAGTGATACTATCTTTAGCACAGATACGCAGTATTTT.

CDR3 amino acids: CASSHRAPVKLAYNEQFF. CDR3 DNA: TGTGCCAGCAGCCATCGCGCGCCAGTTAAGTTAGCCTACAATGAGCAGTTCTTC. This chain joins TRBV3-1 and TRBJ2-1; D is ambiguous. The CDR3 totals 18 residues. Trimming pared 3 bases from V and 2 bases from J, leaving 20 bases between. Germline CDR1 reads LGHDT; CDR2 reads YNNKEL (reference sequence).

This clonotype was detected many times. The genes are TRBV20-1 and TRBJ2-7, with 7 bases that match TRBD2. This CDR3 region has 14 residues. V was pared by 4 bases and J by 3 bases, with 9 bases of the junction left unmatched. Looked up from germline, CDR1 is DFQATT and CDR2 is SNEGSKA (reference sequence). The CDR3: CSAKSGRTIYEQYF. CDR3 sequence (DNA): TGCAGTGCTAAGTCCGGGAGGACCATCTACGAGCAGTACTTC.

There are many counts of this clonotype. The V and J genes are TRBV7-3 and TRBJ2-7; TRBD1 agrees at 8 bases. Germline CDR1 reads SGHTA; CDR2 reads FQGTGA. J lost 3 bases, V lost 5 bases, and 6 bases had no gene match. The CDR3 is 14 residues long. CDR3 nucleotides: TGTGCCAGCAGCATAGGCGGACAGGGCTACGAGCAGTACTTC. Amino acids: CASSIGGQGYEQYF.